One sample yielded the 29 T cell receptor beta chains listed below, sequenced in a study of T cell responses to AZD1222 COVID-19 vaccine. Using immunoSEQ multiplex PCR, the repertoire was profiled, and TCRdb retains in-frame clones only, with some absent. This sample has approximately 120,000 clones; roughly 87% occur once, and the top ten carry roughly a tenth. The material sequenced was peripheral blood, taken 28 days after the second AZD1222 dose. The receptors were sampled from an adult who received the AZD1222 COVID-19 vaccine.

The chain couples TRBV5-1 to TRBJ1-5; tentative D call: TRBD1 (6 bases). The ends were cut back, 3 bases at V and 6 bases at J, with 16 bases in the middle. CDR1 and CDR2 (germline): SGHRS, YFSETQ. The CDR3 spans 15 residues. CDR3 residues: CASSWAPGDGQPQHF. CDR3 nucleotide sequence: TGCGCCAGCAGCTGGGCCCCAGGGGACGGTCAGCCCCAGCATTTT.

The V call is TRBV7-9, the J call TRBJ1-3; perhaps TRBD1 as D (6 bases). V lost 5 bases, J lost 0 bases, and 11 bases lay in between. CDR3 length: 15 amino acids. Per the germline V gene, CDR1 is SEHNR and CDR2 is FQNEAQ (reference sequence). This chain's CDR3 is CASSMRGISGNTIYF. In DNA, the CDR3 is TGTGCCAGCAGCATGAGGGGGATCTCTGGAAACACCATATATTTT.

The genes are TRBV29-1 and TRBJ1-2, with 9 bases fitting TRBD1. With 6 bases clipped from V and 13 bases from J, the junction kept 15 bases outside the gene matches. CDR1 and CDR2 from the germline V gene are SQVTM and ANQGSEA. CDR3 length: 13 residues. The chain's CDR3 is CSVKGQGKVEVTF. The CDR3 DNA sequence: TGCAGCGTCAAGGGACAGGGTAAGGTGGAGGTCACCTTC.

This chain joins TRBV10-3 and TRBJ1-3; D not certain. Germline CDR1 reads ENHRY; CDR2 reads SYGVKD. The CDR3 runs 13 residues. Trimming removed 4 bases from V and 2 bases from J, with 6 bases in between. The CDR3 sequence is CAISVGTGNTIYF. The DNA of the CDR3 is TGTGCCATCAGTGTGGGGACTGGAAACACCATATATTTT.

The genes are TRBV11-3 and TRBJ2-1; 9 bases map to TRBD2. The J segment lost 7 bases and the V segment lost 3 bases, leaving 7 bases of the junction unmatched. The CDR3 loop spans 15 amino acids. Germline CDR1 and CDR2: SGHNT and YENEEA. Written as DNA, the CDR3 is TGTGCCAGCAGCTTCACCGGGACTAGCAGGAATGAGCAGTTCTTC. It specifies CASSFTGTSRNEQFF.

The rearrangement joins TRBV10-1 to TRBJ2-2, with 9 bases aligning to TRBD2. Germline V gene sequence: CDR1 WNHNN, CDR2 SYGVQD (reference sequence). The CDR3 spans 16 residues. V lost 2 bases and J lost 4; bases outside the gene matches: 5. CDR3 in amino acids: CASSETSGLGTGELFF. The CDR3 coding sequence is TGCGCCAGCAGTGAGACTAGCGGGTTGGGCACCGGGGAGCTGTTTTTT.

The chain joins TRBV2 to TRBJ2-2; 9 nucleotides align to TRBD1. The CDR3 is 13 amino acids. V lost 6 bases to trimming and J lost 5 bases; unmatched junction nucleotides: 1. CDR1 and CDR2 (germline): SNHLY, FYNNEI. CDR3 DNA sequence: TGTGCCAGCAGCGGACAGGGGACCGGGGAGCTGTTTTTT. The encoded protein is CASSGQGTGELFF. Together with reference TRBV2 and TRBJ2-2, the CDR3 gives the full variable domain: EPEVTQTPSHQVTQMGQEVILRCVPISNHLYFYWYRQILGQKVEFLVSFYNNEISEKSEIFDDQFSVERPDGSNFTLKIRSTKLEDSAMYFCASSGQGTGELFFGEGSRLTVL.

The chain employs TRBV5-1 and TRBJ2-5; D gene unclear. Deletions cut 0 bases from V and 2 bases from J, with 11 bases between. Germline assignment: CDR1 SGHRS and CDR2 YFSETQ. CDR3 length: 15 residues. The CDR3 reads CASSLGGGEQETQYF. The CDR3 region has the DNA TGCGCCAGCAGCTTGGGGGGTGGTGAACAAGAGACCCAGTACTTC.

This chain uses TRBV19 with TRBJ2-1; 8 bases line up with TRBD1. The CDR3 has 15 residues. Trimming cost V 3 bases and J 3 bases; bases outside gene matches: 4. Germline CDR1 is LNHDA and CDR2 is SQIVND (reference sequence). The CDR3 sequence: CASSIATGGYNEQFF. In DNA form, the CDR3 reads TGTGCCAGTAGTATTGCCACAGGGGGCTACAATGAGCAGTTCTTC.

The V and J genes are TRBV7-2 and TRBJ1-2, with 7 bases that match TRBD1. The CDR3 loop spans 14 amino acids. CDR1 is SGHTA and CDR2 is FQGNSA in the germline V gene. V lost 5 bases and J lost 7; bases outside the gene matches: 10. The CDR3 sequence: CASSPTQGVSGYTF. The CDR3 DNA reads TGTGCCAGCAGCCCCACGCAGGGGGTGAGTGGCTACACCTTC.

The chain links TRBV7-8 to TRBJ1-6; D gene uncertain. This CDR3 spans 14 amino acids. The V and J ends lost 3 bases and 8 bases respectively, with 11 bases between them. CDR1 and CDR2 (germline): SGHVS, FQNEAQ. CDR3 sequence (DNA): TGTGCCAGCAGCTTCGTCGACACAGATTCACCCCTCCACTTT. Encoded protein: CASSFVDTDSPLHF.

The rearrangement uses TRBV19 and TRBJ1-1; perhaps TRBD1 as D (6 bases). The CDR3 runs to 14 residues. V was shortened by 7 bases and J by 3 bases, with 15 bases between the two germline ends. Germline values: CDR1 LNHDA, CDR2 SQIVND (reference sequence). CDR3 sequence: CASTPGGKYTEAFF. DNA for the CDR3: TGTGCCAGTACCCCTGGGGGCAAGTACACTGAAGCTTTCTTT.

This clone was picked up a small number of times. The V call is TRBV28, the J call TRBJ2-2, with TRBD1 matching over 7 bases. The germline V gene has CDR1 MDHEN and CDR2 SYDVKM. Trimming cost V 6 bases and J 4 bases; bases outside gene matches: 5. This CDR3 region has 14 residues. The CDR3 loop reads CASRGQYITGELFF. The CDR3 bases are TGTGCCAGCAGGGGACAGTATATCACCGGGGAGCTGTTTTTT. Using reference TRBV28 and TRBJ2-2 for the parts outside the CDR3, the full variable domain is DVKVTQSSRYLVKRTGEKVFLECVQDMDHENMFWYRQDPGLGLRLIYFSYDVKMKEKGDIPEGYSVSREKKERFSLILESASTNQTSMYLCASRGQYITGELFFGEGSRLTVL.

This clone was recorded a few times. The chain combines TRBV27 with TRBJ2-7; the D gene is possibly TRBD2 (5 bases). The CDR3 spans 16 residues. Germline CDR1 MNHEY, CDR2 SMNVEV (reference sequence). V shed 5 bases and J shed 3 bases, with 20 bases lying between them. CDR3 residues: CASSTDGLSDYYEQYF. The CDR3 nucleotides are TGTGCCAGCAGTACCGACGGACTCTCAGATTACTACGAGCAGTACTTC.

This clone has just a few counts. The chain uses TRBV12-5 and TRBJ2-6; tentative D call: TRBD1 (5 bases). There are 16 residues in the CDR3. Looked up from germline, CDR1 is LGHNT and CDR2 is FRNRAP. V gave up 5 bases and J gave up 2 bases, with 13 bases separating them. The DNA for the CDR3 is TGTGCTAGTGGTGGCGACAGCAAGGCTGGGGCCAACGTCCTGACTTTC. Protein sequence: CASGGDSKAGANVLTF. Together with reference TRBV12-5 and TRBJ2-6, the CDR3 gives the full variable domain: DARVTQTPRHKVTEMGQEVTMRCQPILGHNTVFWYRQTMMQGLELLAYFRNRAPLDDSGMPKDRFSAEMPDATLATLKIQPSEPRDSAVYFCASGGDSKAGANVLTFGAGSRLTVL.

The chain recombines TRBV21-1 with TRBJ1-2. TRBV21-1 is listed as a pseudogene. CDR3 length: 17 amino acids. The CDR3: CASGTVTQGRDNYGYTF. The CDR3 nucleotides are TGTGCCAGCGGTACAGTCACTCAGGGGAGGGATAACTATGGCTACACCTTC.

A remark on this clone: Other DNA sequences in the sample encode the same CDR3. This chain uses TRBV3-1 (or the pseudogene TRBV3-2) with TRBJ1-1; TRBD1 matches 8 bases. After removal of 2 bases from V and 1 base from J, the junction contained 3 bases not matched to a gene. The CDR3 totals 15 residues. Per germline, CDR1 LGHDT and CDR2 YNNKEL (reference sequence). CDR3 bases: TGTGCCAGCAGCCAATTTGGGACAGGGAACACTGAAGCTTTCTTT. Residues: CASSQFGTGNTEAFF.

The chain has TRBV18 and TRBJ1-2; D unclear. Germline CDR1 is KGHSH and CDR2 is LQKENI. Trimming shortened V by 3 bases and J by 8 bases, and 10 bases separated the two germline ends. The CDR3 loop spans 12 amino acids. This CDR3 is CASSPRNFGYTF. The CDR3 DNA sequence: TGTGCCAGCTCACCGAGAAATTTCGGCTACACCTTC.

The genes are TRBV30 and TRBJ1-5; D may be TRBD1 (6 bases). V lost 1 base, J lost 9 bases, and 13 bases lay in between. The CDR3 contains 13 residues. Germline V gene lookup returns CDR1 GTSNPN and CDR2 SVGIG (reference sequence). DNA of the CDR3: TGTGCCTGGAGTGGACAGGATGTTGGGCCCCAGCATTTT. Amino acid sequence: CAWSGQDVGPQHF. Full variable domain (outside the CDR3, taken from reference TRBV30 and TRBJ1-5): SQTIHQWPATLVQPVGSPLSLECTVEGTSNPNLYWYRQAAGRGLQLLFYSVGIGQISSEVPQNLSASRPQDRQFILSSKKLLLSDSGFYLCAWSGQDVGPQHFGDGTRLSIL.

The CDR3 region has the DNA TGTGCCAGCAGACACCGACAGACTGGGGGCTACACCTTC. Protein sequence: CASRHRQTGGYTF. V usage is TRBV6-5 and J usage is TRBJ1-2, with D perhaps matching TRBD1 (5 bases). Trimming stripped 6 bases from V and 8 bases from J, with 16 bases between. Germline V gene lookup returns CDR1 MNHEY and CDR2 SVGAGI. The CDR3 loop spans 13 amino acids.

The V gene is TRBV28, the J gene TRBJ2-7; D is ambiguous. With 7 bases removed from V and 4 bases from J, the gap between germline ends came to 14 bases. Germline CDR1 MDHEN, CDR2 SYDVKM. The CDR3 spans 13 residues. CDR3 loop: CASTLDQSYEQYF. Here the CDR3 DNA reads TGTGCCAGCACTCTTGATCAGAGTTACGAGCAGTACTTC. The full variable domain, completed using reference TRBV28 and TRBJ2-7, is DVKVTQSSRYLVKRTGEKVFLECVQDMDHENMFWYRQDPGLGLRLIYFSYDVKMKEKGDIPEGYSVSREKKERFSLILESASTNQTSMYLCASTLDQSYEQYFGPGTRLTVT.

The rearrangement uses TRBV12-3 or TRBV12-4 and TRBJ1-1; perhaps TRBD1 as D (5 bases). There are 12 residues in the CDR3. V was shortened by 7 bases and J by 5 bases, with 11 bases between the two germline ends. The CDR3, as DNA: TGTGCCAGCACTAACGAGGGGACTGAAGCTTTCTTT. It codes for CASTNEGTEAFF.

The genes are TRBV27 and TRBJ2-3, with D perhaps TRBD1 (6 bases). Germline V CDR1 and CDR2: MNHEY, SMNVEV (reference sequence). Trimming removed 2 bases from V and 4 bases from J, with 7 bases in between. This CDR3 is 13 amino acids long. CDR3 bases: TGTGCCAGCAGTTTACAGGGGTCAGATACGCAGTATTTT. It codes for CASSLQGSDTQYF.

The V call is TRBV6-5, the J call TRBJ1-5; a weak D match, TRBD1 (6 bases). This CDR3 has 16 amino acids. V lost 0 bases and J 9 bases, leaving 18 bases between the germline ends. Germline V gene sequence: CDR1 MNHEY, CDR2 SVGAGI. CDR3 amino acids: CASSYSGTPSEMPQHF. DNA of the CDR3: TGTGCCAGCAGTTACTCTGGGACACCCTCGGAGATGCCCCAGCATTTT.

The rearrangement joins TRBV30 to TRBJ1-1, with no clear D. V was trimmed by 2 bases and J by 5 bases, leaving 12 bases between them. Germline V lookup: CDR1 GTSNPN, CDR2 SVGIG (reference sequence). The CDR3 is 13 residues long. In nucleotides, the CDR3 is TGTGCCTGGAGTCATGGGCGAGGGACTGAAGCTTTCTTT. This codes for CAWSHGRGTEAFF.

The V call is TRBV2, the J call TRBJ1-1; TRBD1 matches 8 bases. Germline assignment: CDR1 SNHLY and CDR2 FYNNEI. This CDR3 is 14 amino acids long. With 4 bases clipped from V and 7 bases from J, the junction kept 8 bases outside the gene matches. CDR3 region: CASSVVDREIEAFF. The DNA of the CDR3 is TGTGCCAGCAGTGTGGTGGACAGGGAAATTGAAGCTTTCTTT.

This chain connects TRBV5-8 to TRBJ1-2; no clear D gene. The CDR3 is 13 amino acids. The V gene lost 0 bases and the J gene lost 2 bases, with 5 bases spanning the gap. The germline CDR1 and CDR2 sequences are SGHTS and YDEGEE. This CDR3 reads CASSLAGNYGYTF. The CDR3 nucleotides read TGTGCCAGCAGCTTGGCTGGGAACTATGGCTACACCTTC.

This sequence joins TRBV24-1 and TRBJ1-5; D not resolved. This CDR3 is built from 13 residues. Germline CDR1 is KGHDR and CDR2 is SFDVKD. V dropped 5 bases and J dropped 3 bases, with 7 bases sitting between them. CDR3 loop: CATSVGSNQPQHF. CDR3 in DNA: TGTGCCACCAGTGTGGGTTCCAATCAGCCCCAGCATTTT.

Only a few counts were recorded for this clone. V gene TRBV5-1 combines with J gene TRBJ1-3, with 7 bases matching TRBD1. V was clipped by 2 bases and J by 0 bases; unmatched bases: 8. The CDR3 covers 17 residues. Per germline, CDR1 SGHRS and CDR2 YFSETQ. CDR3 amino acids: CASSFLGDRDSGNTIYF. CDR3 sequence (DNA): TGCGCCAGCAGCTTCTTGGGGGACAGAGACTCTGGAAACACCATATATTTT.